The clone carrying this T cell receptor beta chain was recorded at least ten times. Its antigen remains unknown. These data originate in a study of neurological immune-mediated disorders. Whole-study results and caveats: There were no CDR3 amino acid sequences shared by expanded clones across subjects, a result suggesting private repertoires in all groups. TCR clonal expansion peaked in HTLV-1-associated myelopathy patients and was lowest in multiple sclerosis patients.

5'RACE with 10-nucleotide random UMIs generated the cDNA. Each CDR3 protein gets one entry after TCRdb re-called the 5' RACE reads with MiXCR. Among roughly 56,000 distinct CDR3 sequences listed, about 10% were seen once. The CDR3 totals 16 residues. V gave up 3 bases and J gave up 1 base, with 12 bases separating them. CDR1 SGHTA and CDR2 FQGNSA come from the germline V gene. 2 million unsorted PBMCs were stored in RNAlater at -80 °C before RNA extraction. The chain recombines TRBV7-2 with TRBJ2-2; a possible D gene is TRBD2 (6 bases). Sequenced material: PBMCs. The clonotype comes from a man in his 60s in good health. The CDR3 spells CASSFWGDGNTGELFF. CDR3 sequence (DNA): TGTGCCAGCAGCTTCTGGGGGGACGGGAACACCGGGGAGCTGTTTTTT.